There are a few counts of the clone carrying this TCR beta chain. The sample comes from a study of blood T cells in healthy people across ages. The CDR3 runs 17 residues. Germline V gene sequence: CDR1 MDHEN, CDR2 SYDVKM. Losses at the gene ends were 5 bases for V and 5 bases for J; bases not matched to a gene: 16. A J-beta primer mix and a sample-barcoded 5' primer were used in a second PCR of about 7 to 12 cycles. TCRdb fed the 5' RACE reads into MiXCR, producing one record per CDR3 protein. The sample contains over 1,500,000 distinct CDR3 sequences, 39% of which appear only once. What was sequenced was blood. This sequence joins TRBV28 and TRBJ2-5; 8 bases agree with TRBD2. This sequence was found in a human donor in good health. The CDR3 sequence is CASSLGGGLTSVETQYF. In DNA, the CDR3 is TGTGCCAGCAGTCTGGGCGGGGGGCTTACTTCGGTTGAGACCCAGTACTTC. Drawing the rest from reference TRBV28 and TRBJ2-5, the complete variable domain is DVKVTQSSRYLVKRTGEKVFLECVQDMDHENMFWYRQDPGLGLRLIYFSYDVKMKEKGDIPEGYSVSREKKERFSLILESASTNQTSMYLCASSLGGGLTSVETQYFGPGTRLLVL.